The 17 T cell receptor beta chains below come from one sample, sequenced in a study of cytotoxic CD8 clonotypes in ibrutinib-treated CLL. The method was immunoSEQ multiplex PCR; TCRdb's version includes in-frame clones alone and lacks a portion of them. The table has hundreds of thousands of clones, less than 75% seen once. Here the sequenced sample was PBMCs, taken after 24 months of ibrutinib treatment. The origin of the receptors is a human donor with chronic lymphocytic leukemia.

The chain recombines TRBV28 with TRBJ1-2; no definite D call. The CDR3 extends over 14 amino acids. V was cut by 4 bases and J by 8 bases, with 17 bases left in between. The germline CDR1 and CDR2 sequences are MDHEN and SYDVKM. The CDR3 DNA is TGTGCCAGCAGTTCTCCCGGGCCCCCGGGAGGCTACACCTTC. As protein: CASSSPGPPGGYTF.

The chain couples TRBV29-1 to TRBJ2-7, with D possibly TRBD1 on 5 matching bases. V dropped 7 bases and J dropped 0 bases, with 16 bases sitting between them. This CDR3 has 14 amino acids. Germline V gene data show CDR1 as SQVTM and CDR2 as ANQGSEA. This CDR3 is CSGKTVTCSYEQYF. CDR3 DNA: TGCAGCGGGAAGACAGTAACATGCTCCTACGAGCAGTACTTC.

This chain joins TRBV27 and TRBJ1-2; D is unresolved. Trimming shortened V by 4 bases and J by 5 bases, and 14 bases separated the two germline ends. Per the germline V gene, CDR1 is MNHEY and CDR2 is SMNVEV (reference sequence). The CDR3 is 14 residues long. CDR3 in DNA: TGTGCCAGCAGTTCCACAGCGTCCCTATATGGCTACACCTTC. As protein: CASSSTASLYGYTF.

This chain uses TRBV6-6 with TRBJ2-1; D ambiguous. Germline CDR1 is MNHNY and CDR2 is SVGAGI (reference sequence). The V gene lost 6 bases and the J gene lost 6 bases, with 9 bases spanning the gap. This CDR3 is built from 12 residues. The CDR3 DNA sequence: TGTGCCAGCAGCCCGCAACGCAATGAGCAGTTCTTC. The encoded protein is CASSPQRNEQFF.

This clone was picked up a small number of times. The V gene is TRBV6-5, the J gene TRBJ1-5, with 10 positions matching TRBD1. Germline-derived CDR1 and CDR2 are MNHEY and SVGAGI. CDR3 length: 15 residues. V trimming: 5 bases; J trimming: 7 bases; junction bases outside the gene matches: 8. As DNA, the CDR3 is TGTGCCAGCAGTCAAGACAGGGGGCAAAACCAGCCCCAGCATTTT. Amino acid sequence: CASSQDRGQNQPQHF.

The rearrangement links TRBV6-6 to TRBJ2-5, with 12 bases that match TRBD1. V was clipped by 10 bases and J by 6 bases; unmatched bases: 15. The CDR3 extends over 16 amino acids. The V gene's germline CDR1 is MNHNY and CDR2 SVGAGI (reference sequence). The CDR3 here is CATGTGGYDSRKTQYF. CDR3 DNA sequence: TGTGCCACCGGGACAGGGGGCTATGATAGTCGGAAGACCCAGTACTTC.

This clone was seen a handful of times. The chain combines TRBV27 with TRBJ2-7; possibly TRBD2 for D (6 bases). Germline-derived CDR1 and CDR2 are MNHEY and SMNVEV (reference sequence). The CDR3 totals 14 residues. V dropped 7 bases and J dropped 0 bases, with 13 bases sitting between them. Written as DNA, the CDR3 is TGTGCCAGCATCGGGGGAGATAGCTCCTACGAGCAGTACTTC. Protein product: CASIGGDSSYEQYF.

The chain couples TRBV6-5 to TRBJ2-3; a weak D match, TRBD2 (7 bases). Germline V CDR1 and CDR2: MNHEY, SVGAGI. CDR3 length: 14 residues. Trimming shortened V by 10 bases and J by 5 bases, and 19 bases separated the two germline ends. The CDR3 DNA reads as TGTGCCACCTCGACCGGGGGGCACGGAGATACGCAGTATTTT. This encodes CATSTGGHGDTQYF.

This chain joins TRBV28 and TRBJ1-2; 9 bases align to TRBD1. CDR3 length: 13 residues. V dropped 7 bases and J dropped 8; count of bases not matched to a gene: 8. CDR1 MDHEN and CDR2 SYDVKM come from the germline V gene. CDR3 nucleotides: TGTGCCAGCACGGAACAGGGGGCAGGCGGCTACACCTTC. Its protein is CASTEQGAGGYTF.

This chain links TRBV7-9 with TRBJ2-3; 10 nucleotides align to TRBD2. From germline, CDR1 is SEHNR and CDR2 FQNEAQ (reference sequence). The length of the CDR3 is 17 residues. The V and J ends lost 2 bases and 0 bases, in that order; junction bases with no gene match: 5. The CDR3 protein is CASSLFATSGSTDTQYF. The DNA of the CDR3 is TGTGCCAGCAGCTTATTCGCGACTAGCGGGAGCACAGATACGCAGTATTTT.

This chain's CDR3 is CASSYYPPNQPQHF. The DNA for the CDR3 is TGTGCCAGCAGTTACTACCCACCGAATCAGCCCCAGCATTTT. The V gene is TRBV6-5, the J gene TRBJ1-5, with unresolved D. Germline CDR1 and CDR2: MNHEY and SVGAGI. This CDR3 has 14 amino acids. Trimming left V 1 base short and J 4 bases short, with 8 bases between.

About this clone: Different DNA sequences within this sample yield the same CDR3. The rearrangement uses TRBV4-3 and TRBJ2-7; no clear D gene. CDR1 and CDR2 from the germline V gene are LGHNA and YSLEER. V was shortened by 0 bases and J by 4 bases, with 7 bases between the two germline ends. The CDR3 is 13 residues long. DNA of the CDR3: TGCGCCAGCAGCCAAGAGGAAGGATACGAGCAGTACTTC. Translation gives CASSQEEGYEQYF.

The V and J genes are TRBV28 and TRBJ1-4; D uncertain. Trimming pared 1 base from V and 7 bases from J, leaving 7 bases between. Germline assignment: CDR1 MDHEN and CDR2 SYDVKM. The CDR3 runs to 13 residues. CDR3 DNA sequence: TGTGCCAGCAGTTTATATCCGGCTGAAAAACTGTTTTTT. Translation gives CASSLYPAEKLFF.

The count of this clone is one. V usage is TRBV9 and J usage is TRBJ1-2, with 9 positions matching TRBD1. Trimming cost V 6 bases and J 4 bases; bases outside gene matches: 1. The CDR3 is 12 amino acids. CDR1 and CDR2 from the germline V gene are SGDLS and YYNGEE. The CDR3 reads CASNRGPYGYTF. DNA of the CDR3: TGTGCCAGCAACAGGGGGCCCTATGGCTACACCTTC.

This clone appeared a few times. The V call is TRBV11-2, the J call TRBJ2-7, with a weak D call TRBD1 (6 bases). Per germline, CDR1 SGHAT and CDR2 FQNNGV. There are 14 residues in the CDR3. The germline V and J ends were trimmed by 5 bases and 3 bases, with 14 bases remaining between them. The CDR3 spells CASSGGHPIYEQYF. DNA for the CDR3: TGTGCCAGCAGCGGGGGACACCCGATCTACGAGCAGTACTTC. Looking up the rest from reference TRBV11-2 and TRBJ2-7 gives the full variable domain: EAGVAQSPRYKIIEKRQSVAFWCNPISGHATLYWYQQILGQGPKLLIQFQNNGVVDDSQLPKDRFSAERLKGVDSTLKIQPAKLEDSAVYLCASSGGHPIYEQYFGPGTRLTVT.

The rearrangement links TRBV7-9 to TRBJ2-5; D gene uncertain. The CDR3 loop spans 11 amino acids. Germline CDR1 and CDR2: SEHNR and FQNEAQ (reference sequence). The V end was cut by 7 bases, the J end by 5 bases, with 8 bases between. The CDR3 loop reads CASTDRETQYF. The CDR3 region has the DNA TGTGCCAGCACGGATAGGGAGACCCAGTACTTC.

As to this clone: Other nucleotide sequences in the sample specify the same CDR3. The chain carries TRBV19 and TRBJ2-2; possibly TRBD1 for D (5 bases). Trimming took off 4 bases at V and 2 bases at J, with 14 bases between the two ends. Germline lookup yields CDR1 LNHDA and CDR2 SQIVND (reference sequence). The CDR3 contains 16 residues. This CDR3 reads CASSTREGANTGELFF. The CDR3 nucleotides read TGTGCCAGTAGTACCCGTGAAGGGGCTAACACCGGGGAGCTGTTTTTT.